The 5 T cell receptor beta chains below were found in one sample sequenced in a study of blood T cell repertoires in COVID-19. Profiling relied on immunoSEQ multiplex PCR, and the TCRdb table lists in-frame clones only, not all of them. Seen here are about 180,000 clones, around four fifths observed once, and the top ten hold around 7%. Sample: peripheral blood. Every receptor here comes from a woman in her forties with COVID-19, enrolled during active disease.

J is TRBJ1-4 and V is TRBV5-4; 7 positions agree with TRBD1. This CDR3 has 13 amino acids. CDR1 is SGHNT, CDR2 YYREEE, per germline (reference sequence). V was clipped by 3 bases and J by 7 bases; unmatched bases: 3. The CDR3 protein is CASSSRGSEKLFF. The CDR3 DNA sequence: TGTGCCAGCAGCTCCAGGGGGAGTGAAAAACTGTTTTTT.

V is TRBV28 and J is TRBJ1-1; D possibly corresponds to TRBD1 (5 bases). Germline loops: CDR1 MDHEN, CDR2 SYDVKM. Between the trimmed V and J ends, which lost 4 bases and 5 bases, there was a span of 14 bases. CDR3 length equals 14 residues. CDR3 nucleotides: TGTGCCAGCAGTTCGGACAAGTTTAGGACTGAAGCTTTCTTT. Its translation is CASSSDKFRTEAFF.

The rearrangement joins TRBV6-1 to TRBJ1-6; unclear D gene. In germline, CDR1 is MNHNS, CDR2 SASEGT. The CDR3 extends over 15 amino acids. The V and J ends lost 2 bases and 0 bases respectively, with 5 bases between them. The CDR3 coding sequence is TGTGCCAGCAGTGAAACAGCCTCCTATAATTCACCCCTCCACTTT. Translated, it gives CASSETASYNSPLHF.

The chain links TRBV11-3 to TRBJ2-2; 8 nucleotides match TRBD2. J was trimmed by 6 bases and V by 7 bases; bases with no gene match: 4. The V gene's germline CDR1 is SGHNT and CDR2 YENEEA. The CDR3 runs to 13 residues. The CDR3 DNA is TGTGCCAGCATGGCCGGGGGGGCCGGGGAGCTGTTTTTT. This sequence encodes CASMAGGAGELFF.

The chain links TRBV11-3 to TRBJ1-2; no definite D call. The CDR3 is made up of 12 amino acids. Trimming left V 5 bases short and J 4 bases short, with 8 bases between. Germline V gene lookup returns CDR1 SGHNT and CDR2 YENEEA. In DNA, the CDR3 is TGTGCCAGCAGCCACTCCGCCTATGGCTACACCTTC. Its translation is CASSHSAYGYTF.